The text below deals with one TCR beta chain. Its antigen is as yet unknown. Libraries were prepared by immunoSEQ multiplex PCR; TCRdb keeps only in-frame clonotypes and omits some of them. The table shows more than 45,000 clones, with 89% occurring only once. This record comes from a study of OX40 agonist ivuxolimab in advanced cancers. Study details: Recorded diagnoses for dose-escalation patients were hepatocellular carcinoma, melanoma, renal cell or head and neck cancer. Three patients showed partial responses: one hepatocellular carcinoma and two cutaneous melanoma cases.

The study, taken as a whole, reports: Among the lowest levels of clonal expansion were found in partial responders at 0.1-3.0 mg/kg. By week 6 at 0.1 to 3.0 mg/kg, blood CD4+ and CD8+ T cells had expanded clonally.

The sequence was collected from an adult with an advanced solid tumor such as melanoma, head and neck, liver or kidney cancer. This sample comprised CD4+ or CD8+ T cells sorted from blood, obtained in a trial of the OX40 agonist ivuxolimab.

The CDR3 nucleotides read TGTGCCAGCAGCACCCGACAGGGGTTGGACGGAAACACCATATATTTT. Its translation: CASSTRQGLDGNTIYF. The rearrangement links TRBV9 to TRBJ1-3; 8 bases match TRBD1. Trimming removed 4 bases from V and 4 bases from J; junction bases left unmatched: 10. Per germline, CDR1 SGDLS and CDR2 YYNGEE. The CDR3 contains 16 residues. Full variable domain (rest looked up from reference TRBV9 and TRBJ1-3): DSGVTQTPKHLITATGQRVTLRCSPRSGDLSVYWYQQSLDQGLQFLIQYYNGEERAKGNILERFSAQQFPDLHSELNLSSLELGDSALYFCASSTRQGLDGNTIYFGEGSWLTVV.